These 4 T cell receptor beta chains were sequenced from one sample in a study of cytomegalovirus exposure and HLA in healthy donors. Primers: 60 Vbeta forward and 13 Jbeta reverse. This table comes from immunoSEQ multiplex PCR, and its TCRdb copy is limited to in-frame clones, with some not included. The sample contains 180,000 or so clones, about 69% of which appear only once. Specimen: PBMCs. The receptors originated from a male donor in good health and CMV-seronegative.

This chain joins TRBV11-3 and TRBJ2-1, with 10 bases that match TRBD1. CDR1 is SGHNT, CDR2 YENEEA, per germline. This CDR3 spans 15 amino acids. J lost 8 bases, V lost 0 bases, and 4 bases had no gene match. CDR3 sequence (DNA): TGTGCCAGCAGCTTAGACGGACAGGGGGTCTATGAGCAGTTCTTC. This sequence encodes CASSLDGQGVYEQFF.

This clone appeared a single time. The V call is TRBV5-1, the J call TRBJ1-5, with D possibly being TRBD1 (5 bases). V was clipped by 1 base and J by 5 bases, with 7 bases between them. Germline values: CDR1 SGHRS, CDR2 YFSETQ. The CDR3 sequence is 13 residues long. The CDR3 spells CASSLSRDQPQHF. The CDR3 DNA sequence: TGCGCCAGCAGCTTGAGCAGGGATCAGCCCCAGCATTTT.

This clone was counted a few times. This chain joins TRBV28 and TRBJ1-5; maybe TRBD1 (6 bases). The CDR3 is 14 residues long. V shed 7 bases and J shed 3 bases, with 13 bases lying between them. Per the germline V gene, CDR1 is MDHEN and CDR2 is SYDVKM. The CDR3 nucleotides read TGTGCCAGCACCTTGGACAGTAACAATCAGCCCCAGCATTTT. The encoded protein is CASTLDSNNQPQHF.

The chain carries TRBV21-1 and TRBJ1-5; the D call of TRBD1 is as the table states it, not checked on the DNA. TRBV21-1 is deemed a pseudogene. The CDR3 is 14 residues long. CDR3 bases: TGTGCCAGCAGTCCTAGGGGCAGCAATCAGCCCCAGCATTTT. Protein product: CASSPRGSNQPQHF.